This T cell receptor beta chain appears in the sequencing data of a study of T cells in Graves' hyperthyroidism and ophthalmopathy. Findings and caveats of the study: Median prediction lead before ophthalmopathy onset was 5.5 to 7 months with the model.

Amplification of TCR beta CDR3 regions used RNA as the template. HTBI primers were used for first-round RT-PCR of the TCR CDR3. TCRdb redid the calling of the multiplex PCR reads with MiXCR, one entry per CDR3 protein. The table records 500,000 to 800,000 distinct CDR3 sequences, just under 45% of them present only once. Lactation, pregnancy, other autoimmune disease or uncontrolled infection excluded patients. The CDR3 runs 17 residues. Germline V gene sequence: CDR1 SGHTA, CDR2 FQGNSA. Losses at the gene ends were 5 bases for V and 8 bases for J; bases not matched to a gene: 14. Details on this clonotype: Its antigen is as yet unknown.

Sample: peripheral blood or thyroid tissue (not recorded which). This receptor was identified in an adult man with Graves' disease, either hyperthyroidism or ophthalmopathy (not recorded which). The rearrangement links TRBV7-2 to TRBJ1-4; 10 bases are a match to TRBD1. The CDR3 reads CASSDRDRGLFREKLFF. The CDR3 DNA is TGTGCCAGCAGCGACAGGGACAGGGGTTTATTTCGCGAAAAACTGTTTTTT.